This paragraph reports one T cell receptor beta chain. This entry comes from a study of shared T cell receptors in the human thymus. Measured with immunoSEQ multiplex PCR; TCRdb has only the in-frame clones, and not every one. The sample consists of roughly 700,000 clones, approximately 90% of them appearing once. The germline V gene has CDR1 SGDLS and CDR2 YYNGEE. The V and J ends lost 4 bases and 6 bases respectively, with 14 bases between them. The CDR3 totals 14 residues. This sample was shared with a second study, whose subject was human thymus T cells. That work contributes: Those donating were healthy Finnish infants in corrective surgery for congenital heart defects. Thymus tissue was removed during corrective cardiac surgery. Within thymic and blood repertoires, V and J gene usage appeared to be biased.

The genes are TRBV9 and TRBJ2-1; no clear D. Material for sequencing was thymocytes. This clonotype originated in a boy under three years old with a congenital heart defect. This chain's CDR3 is CASSHIPPGNEQFF. As DNA, the CDR3 is TGTGCCAGCAGCCATATTCCTCCCGGCAATGAGCAGTTCTTC.